This is a list of T cell receptor beta chains from one sample in a study of somatic mutations in cytotoxic T cells in rheumatoid arthritis. The table came from immunoSEQ multiplex PCR; TCRdb's copy has only in-frame clones and leaves some out. The repertoire has 18,000 or so clones, over 75% of them found once; the top ten carry nearly 9%. Sequencing was done on a sample of CD8+ T cells sorted from blood. The receptors shown here come from an adult with rheumatoid arthritis. The CDR3 runs from the conserved cysteine through the conserved F or W. Fields, in order: V gene, J gene, D gene, clone size, CDR3 DNA, CDR3 protein. The D gene is left open where the match is weak. Expanded clones get a size class; other rows say once, few or many, or leave the size out.

TRBV13	TRBJ2-2	TRBD1	NA	TGTGCCAGCAGCGCTACATCTGGACAGGGGGGGAACACCGGGGAGCTGTTTTTT	CASSATSGQGGNTGELFF
TRBV27	TRBJ1-2	NA	once	TGTGCCAGCAGTCTCACGCCCGACTATGGCTACACCTTC	CASSLTPDYGYTF
TRBV27	TRBJ1-1	NA	NA	TGTGCCAGCAGCCCCTGGGGGCCCCCGAACACTGAAGCTTTCTTT	CASSPWGPPNTEAFF
TRBV10-3	TRBJ2-7	NA	NA	TGTGCCATCAGTACAGGTTCCTCTTTCTCCTACGAGCAGTACTTC	CAISTGSSFSYEQYF
TRBV15	TRBJ2-5	NA	NA	TGTGCCACCAGCAGAGAGGGCACGCAGGAAGAGACCCAGTACTTC	CATSREGTQEETQYF
TRBV27	TRBJ2-1	TRBD2	NA	TGTGCCAGCAGTTTATCTATTTCGGGACTAAACAATGAGCAGTTCTTC	CASSLSISGLNNEQFF
TRBV5-6	TRBJ1-3	NA	once	TGTGCCAGCAGCTTCTTTCGAGAACAACCTGGAAACACCATATATTTT	CASSFFREQPGNTIYF
TRBV4-1	TRBJ2-7	NA	NA	TGCGCCAGCAGCCTCTACTTGAATTACGAGCAGTACTTC	CASSLYLNYEQYF
TRBV6-5	TRBJ2-7	NA	NA	TGTGCCAGCAGTCACGCGGACTACGAGCAGTACTTC	CASSHADYEQYF
TRBV6-6	TRBJ2-1	TRBD2	NA	TGTGCCAGCAGACACGGGAGGGATTACTACAATGAGCAGTTCTTC	CASRHGRDYYNEQFF
TRBV5-1	TRBJ2-7	TRBD2	NA	TGCGCCAGCAGCCTGGGGACTAGCGGGAGCTACGAGCAGTACTTC	CASSLGTSGSYEQYF
TRBV7-9	TRBJ2-7	TRBD1	NA	TGTGCCAGCAGCCTCGGACAGGGGGCGGGCTACGAGCAGTACTTC	CASSLGQGAGYEQYF
TRBV19	TRBJ1-5	TRBD1	NA	TGTGCCAGTAGCCTCCGGGACAGGGGATTTAATAGCAATCAGCCCCAGCATTTT	CASSLRDRGFNSNQPQHF
TRBV10-2	TRBJ2-1	TRBD2	NA	TGCGCCACCGCCGGGACTAGCGGCTACAATGAGCAGTTCTTC	CATAGTSGYNEQFF
TRBV7-8	TRBJ1-1	NA	NA	TGTGCCAGCAGCTTAGTTAACACTGAAGCTTTCTTT	CASSLVNTEAFF
TRBV12-5	TRBJ1-2	TRBD1	NA	TGTGCTAGTGGTTGGGGGACAGTGGAGGATGGCTACACCTTC	CASGWGTVEDGYTF
TRBV4-1	TRBJ2-7	NA	NA	TGCGCCAGCAGCCCTGGTGCAGCCTACGAGCAGTACTTC	CASSPGAAYEQYF
TRBV4-1	TRBJ1-5	TRBD1	once	TGCGCCAGCAGCCATGGACAGGGAGGCAATCAGCCCCAGCATTTT	CASSHGQGGNQPQHF
TRBV4-2	TRBJ2-2	TRBD2	NA	TGTGCCAGCAGCCTTAATTATGGGTTCAAGCGGGAGGCGGCCGGGGAGCTGTTTTTT	CASSLNYGFKREAAGELFF
TRBV4-3	TRBJ1-1	NA	NA	TGCGCCAGCAGCCAAGGTAGACTCCCGAACACTGAAGCTTTCTTT	CASSQGRLPNTEAFF
TRBV6-1	TRBJ1-2	TRBD1	NA	TGTGCCAGCAGTGGTTGGACAGGGGGCGTTTATGGCTACACCTTC	CASSGWTGGVYGYTF
TRBV4-3	TRBJ2-7	NA	few	TGCGCCAGCAGCCAAGATCTGAGACTCCCGCCCCTAGAGCAGTACTTC	CASSQDLRLPPLEQYF
TRBV6-6	TRBJ1-5	NA	few	TGTGCCAGCAGTTCTATCGACGTGGAAACTCAGCCCCAGCATTTT	CASSSIDVETQPQHF
TRBV7-9	TRBJ2-1	NA	NA	TGTGCCAGCAGCTTACGGACAATCTATGAGCAGTTCTTC	CASSLRTIYEQFF
TRBV11-2	TRBJ1-1	TRBD1	NA	TGTGCCAGCAGCTTAGACAGGGGGCGGTGGACTGAAGCTTTCTTT	CASSLDRGRWTEAFF
TRBV9	TRBJ2-3	NA	NA	TGTGCCAGCAGCCCCGGACGTATGGGTCCTACAGATACGCAGTATTTT	CASSPGRMGPTDTQYF
TRBV7-9	TRBJ1-2	NA	NA	TGTGCCAGCAGCCATGGATACAGCTATGGCTACACCTTC	CASSHGYSYGYTF
TRBV19	TRBJ1-4	NA	few	TGTGCCAGTAGTACCTATTCGACAGGCGCTCGGGAAAAACTGTTTTTT	CASSTYSTGAREKLFF
TRBV5-1	TRBJ1-5	NA	NA	TGCGCCAGCAGCTCCCCGGACGGATATCAGCCCCAGCATTTT	CASSSPDGYQPQHF
TRBV14	TRBJ2-1	TRBD2	NA	TGTGCCAGCAGCCACCTCCTAGCGGAAGCTTACAATGAGCAGTTCTTC	CASSHLLAEAYNEQFF
TRBV11-3	TRBJ1-1	NA	NA	TGTGCCAGCAGCCCGCTGACCCAGAACACTGAAGCTTTCTTT	CASSPLTQNTEAFF
TRBV6-6	TRBJ2-7	NA	NA	TGTGCCAGCAGTCACGCGGACTACGAGCAGTACTTC	CASSHADYEQYF
TRBV7-9	TRBJ1-1	NA	NA	TGTGCCAGCAGCTTAACGGCGAACACTGAAGCTTTCTTT	CASSLTANTEAFF
TRBV4-3	TRBJ2-7	TRBD1	few	TGCGCCAGCAGCCCAGGGACAGGGAACCACGAGCAGTACTTC	CASSPGTGNHEQYF
TRBV4-3	TRBJ2-6	NA	NA	TGCGCCAGCAGCCAATCAACCTGGGCCAACGTCCTGACTTTC	CASSQSTWANVLTF
TRBV7-9	TRBJ2-3	NA	NA	TGTGCCAGCTGTCCGGCGGGGAGCACAGATACGCAGTATTTT	CASCPAGSTDTQYF
TRBV29-1	TRBJ2-1	TRBD2	NA	TGCAGCGTTGACTCTAGCGGGATATCAAATGAGCAGTTCTTC	CSVDSSGISNEQFF
TRBV12-5	TRBJ2-5	NA	NA	TGTGCTAGTGCATCTCCGAGGGAGAAGCAAGAGACCCAGTACTTC	CASASPREKQETQYF
TRBV2	TRBJ1-6	NA	few	TGTGCCAGCAGGGATGACAGCTTAACCGGAGGTTCACCCCTCCACTTT	CASRDDSLTGGSPLHF
TRBV7-3	TRBJ2-1	TRBD2	NA	TGTGCCAGCAGCCCTAGCGGGGGGGTATATGAGCAGTTCTTC	CASSPSGGVYEQFF
TRBV19	TRBJ2-1	NA	NA	TGTGCCAGTAGTATGAGTTCTAGTTGGGGTTACAATGAGCAGTTCTTC	CASSMSSSWGYNEQFF
TRBV6-5	TRBJ2-2	NA	NA	TGTGCCAGCAGACTCTTTGGGGCCGGGGAGCTGTTTTTT	CASRLFGAGELFF